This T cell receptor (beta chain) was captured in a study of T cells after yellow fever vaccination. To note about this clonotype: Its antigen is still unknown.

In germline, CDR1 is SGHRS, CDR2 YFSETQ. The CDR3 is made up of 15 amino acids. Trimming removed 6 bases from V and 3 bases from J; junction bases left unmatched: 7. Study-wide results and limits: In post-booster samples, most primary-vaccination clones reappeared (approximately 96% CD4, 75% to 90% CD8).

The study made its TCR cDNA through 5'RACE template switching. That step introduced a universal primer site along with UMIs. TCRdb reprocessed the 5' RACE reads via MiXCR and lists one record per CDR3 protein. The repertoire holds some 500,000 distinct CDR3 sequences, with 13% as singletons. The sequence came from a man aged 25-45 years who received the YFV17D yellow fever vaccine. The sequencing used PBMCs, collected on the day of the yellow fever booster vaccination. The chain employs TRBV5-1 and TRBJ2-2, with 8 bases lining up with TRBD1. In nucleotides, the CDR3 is TGCGCCAGCACCCTAATGGGACAGGACACCGGGGAGCTGTTTTTT. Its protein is CASTLMGQDTGELFF.